A single sample is the source of the 16 T cell receptor beta chains below, sequenced in a study of identifying expanded T cells in peripheral blood. Assay: immunoSEQ multiplex PCR; the TCRdb copy retains only in-frame clones and omits some. The sample lists about 84,000 clones; more than 75% were seen once. The sequenced sample was blood. The receptors originated from a person aged 18 to 75 in good health.

This chain links TRBV27 with TRBJ1-1, with D possibly matching TRBD1 (5 bases). Germline V CDR1 and CDR2: MNHEY, SMNVEV (reference sequence). The CDR3 has 14 amino acids. V gave up 2 bases and J gave up 7 bases, with 14 bases separating them. The CDR3 is CASSLIGTEIEAFF. The CDR3 bases are TGTGCCAGCAGTTTAATCGGGACCGAAATTGAAGCTTTCTTT.

The chain links TRBV2 to TRBJ2-5; TRBD2 might be the D (6 bases). There are 11 residues in the CDR3. Germline V gene lookup returns CDR1 SNHLY and CDR2 FYNNEI. V shed 11 bases and J shed 8 bases, with 15 bases lying between them. The CDR3 here is CAGGLATTQYF. CDR3 nucleotide sequence: TGTGCCGGAGGGCTAGCGACTACCCAGTACTTC.

The J gene is TRBJ2-1, the V gene TRBV6-5; 7 bases align to TRBD2. The CDR3 is 15 residues long. From germline, CDR1 is MNHEY and CDR2 SVGAGI. Trimming cost V 5 bases and J 1 base; bases outside gene matches: 5. As DNA, the CDR3 is TGTGCCAGCAGTCCCCAGCGGGGTTCCTACAATGAGCAGTTCTTC. Amino acids: CASSPQRGSYNEQFF.

This chain links TRBV6-5 with TRBJ1-2; 7 nucleotides match TRBD1. The trim removed 6 bases at V and 4 bases at J, leaving 8 bases unmatched. Germline V lookup: CDR1 MNHEY, CDR2 SVGAGI. The CDR3 is 14 residues long. CDR3 in DNA: TGTGCCAGCAGCCACAGGGGATGGAGCTATGGCTACACCTTC. Residues: CASSHRGWSYGYTF.

The chain uses TRBV5-7 and TRBJ2-7; 7 bases are shared with TRBD1. TRBV5-7 has ORF status, its function being uncertain. The junction had 12 bases not matched to a gene; V was cut back by 10 bases and J by 5 bases. CDR3 size: 13 residues. The CDR3 DNA is TGTGCCTCGGACAGGAGAAGCGACCACGAGCAGTACTTC. It translates to CASDRRSDHEQYF.

This clone was recorded a few times. This chain connects TRBV25-1 to TRBJ1-5; D gene ambiguous. This CDR3 has 14 residues. Germline loops: CDR1 MGHDK, CDR2 SYGVNS. V gave up 2 bases and J gave up 8 bases, with 13 bases separating them. In DNA, the CDR3 is TGTGCCAGCAGTGAAGGGTACCAAGTTGAGCCCCAGCATTTT. Translation gives CASSEGYQVEPQHF.

The rearrangement links TRBV18 to TRBJ1-2; 7 bases map to TRBD1. Per the germline V gene, CDR1 is KGHSH and CDR2 is LQKENI. The V and J ends lost 3 bases and 0 bases, in that order; junction bases with no gene match: 4. CDR3 length equals 15 residues. CDR3 in DNA: TGTGCCAGCTCACCGCCCGGGACAGCTAACTATGGCTACACCTTC. Its translation: CASSPPGTANYGYTF.

V usage is TRBV18 and J usage is TRBJ1-3, with D unclear. The CDR3 extends over 15 amino acids. Germline CDR1 KGHSH, CDR2 LQKENI. V dropped 2 bases and J dropped 0 bases, with 8 bases sitting between them. The CDR3 loop is CASSPAASSGNTIYF. The CDR3 nucleotides are TGTGCCAGCTCACCAGCAGCGTCCTCTGGAAACACCATATATTTT.

This clone was counted a few times. The V and J genes are TRBV7-3 and TRBJ2-7; perhaps TRBD1 as D (6 bases). Germline CDR1 SGHTA, CDR2 FQGTGA. V gave up 4 bases and J gave up 2 bases, with 15 bases separating them. The CDR3 runs to 15 residues. The CDR3 reads CASSSDRTAPYEQYF. DNA for the CDR3: TGTGCCAGCAGCTCAGACCGGACAGCCCCCTACGAGCAGTACTTC.

V gene TRBV27 combines with J gene TRBJ1-1; possible D gene TRBD1, 5 bases. The CDR3 contains 13 residues. Germline CDR1 MNHEY, CDR2 SMNVEV (reference sequence). The V end lost 8 bases, the J end lost 1 base, and 11 bases lay between the germline ends. The CDR3 DNA sequence: TGTGCCAGCGGATTGGGGACGAACACTGAAGCTTTCTTT. Protein sequence: CASGLGTNTEAFF.

This sequence joins TRBV7-8 and TRBJ2-7; unclear D gene. Germline V gene data show CDR1 as SGHVS and CDR2 as FQNEAQ. This CDR3 spans 14 amino acids. The V and J ends lost 1 base and 0 bases respectively, with 7 bases between them. Here the CDR3 reads CASSLDLGSYEQYF. The CDR3 nucleotides are TGTGCCAGCAGCTTAGACTTGGGCTCCTACGAGCAGTACTTC.

The V and J genes are TRBV7-2 and TRBJ1-1; D is unclear. Germline CDR1 SGHTA, CDR2 FQGNSA. Trimming removed 5 bases from V and 3 bases from J, with 13 bases in between. This CDR3 has 14 amino acids. In nucleotides, the CDR3 is TGTGCCAGCAGCGAAGAGTCCTTTTACACTGAAGCTTTCTTT. As protein: CASSEESFYTEAFF.

This sequence joins TRBV7-2 and TRBJ2-3, with D unresolved. The CDR3 has 14 amino acids. Germline CDR1 and CDR2: SGHTA and FQGNSA. The V end was cut by 1 base, the J end by 1 base, with 6 bases between. This chain's CDR3 is CASSLGAGTDTQYF. CDR3 DNA sequence: TGTGCCAGCAGCTTAGGGGCAGGCACAGATACGCAGTATTTT.

CDR3 amino acids: CSVPRTGVGYTF. As DNA, the CDR3 is TGCAGCGTACCTCGGACAGGGGTCGGCTACACCTTC. The J gene is TRBJ1-2, the V gene TRBV29-1; 9 bases align to TRBD1. Germline CDR1 is SQVTM and CDR2 is ANQGSEA. Unmatched junction bases numbered 7, after V lost 6 bases and J lost 8 bases. The CDR3 has 12 amino acids.

The chain combines TRBV19 with TRBJ1-3; D is unclear. Trimming took 6 bases from V and 0 from J, leaving 6 bases between them. Germline CDR1 is LNHDA and CDR2 is SQIVND (reference sequence). The CDR3 spans 13 residues. The CDR3 is CASRTPSGNTIYF. DNA for the CDR3: TGTGCCAGTAGAACTCCCTCTGGAAACACCATATATTTT.

The table lists this clone with a count of one. The CDR3 DNA reads TGTGCCAGCAGCCAGGGCCAGGGGGCCGTAGAGACCCAGTACTTC. It is translated as CASSQGQGAVETQYF. This chain connects TRBV4-2 to TRBJ2-5, with 8 bases aligning to TRBD1. V lost 3 bases to trimming and J lost 4 bases; unmatched junction nucleotides: 7. Per germline, CDR1 LGHNA and CDR2 YNFKEQ. CDR3 length: 15 residues.